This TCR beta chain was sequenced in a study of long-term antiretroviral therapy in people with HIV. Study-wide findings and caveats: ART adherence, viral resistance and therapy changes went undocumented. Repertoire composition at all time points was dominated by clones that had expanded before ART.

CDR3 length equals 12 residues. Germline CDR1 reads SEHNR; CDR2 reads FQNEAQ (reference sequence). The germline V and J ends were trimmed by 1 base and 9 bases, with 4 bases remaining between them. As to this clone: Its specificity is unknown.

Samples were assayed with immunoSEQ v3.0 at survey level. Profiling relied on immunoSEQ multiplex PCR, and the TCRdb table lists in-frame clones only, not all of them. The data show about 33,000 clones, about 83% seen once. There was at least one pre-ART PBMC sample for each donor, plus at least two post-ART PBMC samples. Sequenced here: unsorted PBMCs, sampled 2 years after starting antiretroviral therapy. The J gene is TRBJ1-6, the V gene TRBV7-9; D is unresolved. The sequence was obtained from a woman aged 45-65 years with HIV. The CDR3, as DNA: TGTGCCAGCAGCTTAGGGGGTTCACCCCTCCACTTT. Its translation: CASSLGGSPLHF.